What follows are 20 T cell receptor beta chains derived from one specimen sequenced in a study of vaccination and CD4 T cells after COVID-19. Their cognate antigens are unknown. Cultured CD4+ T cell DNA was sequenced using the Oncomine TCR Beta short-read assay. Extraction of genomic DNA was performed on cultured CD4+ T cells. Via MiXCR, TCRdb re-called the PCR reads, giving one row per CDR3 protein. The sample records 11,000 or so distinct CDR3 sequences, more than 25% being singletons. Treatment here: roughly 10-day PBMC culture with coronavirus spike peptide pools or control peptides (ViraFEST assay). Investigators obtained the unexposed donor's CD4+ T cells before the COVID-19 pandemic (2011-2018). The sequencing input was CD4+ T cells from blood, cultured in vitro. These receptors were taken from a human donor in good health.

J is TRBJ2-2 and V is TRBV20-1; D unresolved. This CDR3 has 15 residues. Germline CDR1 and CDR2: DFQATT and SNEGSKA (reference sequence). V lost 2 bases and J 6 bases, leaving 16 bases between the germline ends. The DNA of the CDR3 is TGCAGTGCTAGACGAGTAGAACGTGGGGCCGGGGAGCTGTTTTTT. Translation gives CSARRVERGAGELFF.

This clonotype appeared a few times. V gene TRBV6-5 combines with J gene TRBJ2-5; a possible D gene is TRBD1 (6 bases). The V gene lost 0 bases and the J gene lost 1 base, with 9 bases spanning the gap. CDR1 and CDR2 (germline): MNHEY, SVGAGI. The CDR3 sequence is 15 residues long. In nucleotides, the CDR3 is TGTGCCAGCAGTTACTCGGGACACCTCCAAGAGACCCAGTACTTC. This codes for CASSYSGHLQETQYF.

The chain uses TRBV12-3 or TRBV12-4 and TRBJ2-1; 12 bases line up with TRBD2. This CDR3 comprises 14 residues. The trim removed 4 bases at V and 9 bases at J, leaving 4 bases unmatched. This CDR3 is CASSSSGRAIEQFF. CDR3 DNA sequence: TGTGCCAGCAGTTCTAGCGGGAGGGCTATTGAGCAGTTCTTC.

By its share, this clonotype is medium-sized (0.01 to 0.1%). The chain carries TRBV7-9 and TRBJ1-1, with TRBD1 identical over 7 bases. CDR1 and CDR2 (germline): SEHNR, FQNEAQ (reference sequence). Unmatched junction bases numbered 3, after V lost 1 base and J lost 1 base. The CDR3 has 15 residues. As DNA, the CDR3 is TGTGCCAGCAGCTTAGGAGGGGGCTCGAACACTGAAGCTTTCTTT. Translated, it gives CASSLGGGSNTEAFF.

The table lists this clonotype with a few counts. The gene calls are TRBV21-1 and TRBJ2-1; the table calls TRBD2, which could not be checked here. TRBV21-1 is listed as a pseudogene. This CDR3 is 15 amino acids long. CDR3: CASSRTSGRGNEQFF. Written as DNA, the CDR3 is TGTGCCAGCAGCAGGACTAGCGGGAGAGGGAATGAGCAGTTCTTC.

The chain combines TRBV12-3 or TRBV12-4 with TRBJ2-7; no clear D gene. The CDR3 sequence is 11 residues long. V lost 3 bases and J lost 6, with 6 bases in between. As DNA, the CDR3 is TGTGCCAGCAGTTTGAAGGTCGAGCAGTACTTC. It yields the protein CASSLKVEQYF.

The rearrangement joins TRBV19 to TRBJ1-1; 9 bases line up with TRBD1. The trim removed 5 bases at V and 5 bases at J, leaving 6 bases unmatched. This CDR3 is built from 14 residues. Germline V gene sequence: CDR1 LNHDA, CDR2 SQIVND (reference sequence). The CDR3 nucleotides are TGTGCCAGTAGTCCCGGGACAGGGCAAACTGAAGCTTTCTTT. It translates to CASSPGTGQTEAFF. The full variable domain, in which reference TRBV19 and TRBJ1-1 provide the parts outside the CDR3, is DGGITQSPKYLFRKEGQNVTLSCEQNLNHDAMYWYRQDPGQGLRLIYYSQIVNDFQKGDIAEGYSVSREKKESFPLTVTSAQKNPTAFYLCASSPGTGQTEAFFGQGTRLTVV.

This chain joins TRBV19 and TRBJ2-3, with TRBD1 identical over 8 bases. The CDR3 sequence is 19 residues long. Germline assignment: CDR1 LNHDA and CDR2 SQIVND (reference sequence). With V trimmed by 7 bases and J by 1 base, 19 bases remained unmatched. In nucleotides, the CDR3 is TGTGCCAGTACCAATAGAGGGTGGAAAGCGGACAGGGGCACAGATACGCAGTATTTT. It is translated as CASTNRGWKADRGTDTQYF.

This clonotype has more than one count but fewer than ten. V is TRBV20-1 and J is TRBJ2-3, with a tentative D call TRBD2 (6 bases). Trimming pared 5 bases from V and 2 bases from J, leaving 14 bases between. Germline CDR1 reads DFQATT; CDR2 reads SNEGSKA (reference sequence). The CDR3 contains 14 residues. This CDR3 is CSAPPGTLTDTQYF. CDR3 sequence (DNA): TGCAGTGCTCCTCCAGGGACTCTCACAGATACGCAGTATTTT.

CDR3 bases: TGTGCCAGCTCCCTAACTATGGACAGATTGAACACTGAAGCTTTCTTT. This codes for CASSLTMDRLNTEAFF. The V and J genes are TRBV18 and TRBJ1-1; D is possibly TRBD1 (6 bases). The ends were cut back, 6 bases at V and 0 bases at J, with 17 bases in the middle. The V gene's germline CDR1 is KGHSH and CDR2 LQKENI. The CDR3 has 16 amino acids.

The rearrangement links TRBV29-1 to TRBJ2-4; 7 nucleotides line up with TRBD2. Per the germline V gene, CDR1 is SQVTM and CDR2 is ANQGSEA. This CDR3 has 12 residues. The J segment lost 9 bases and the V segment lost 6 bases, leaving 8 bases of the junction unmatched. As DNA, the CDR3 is TGCAGCGTATACGGGGAGGGGCCCATTCAGTACTTC. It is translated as CSVYGEGPIQYF.

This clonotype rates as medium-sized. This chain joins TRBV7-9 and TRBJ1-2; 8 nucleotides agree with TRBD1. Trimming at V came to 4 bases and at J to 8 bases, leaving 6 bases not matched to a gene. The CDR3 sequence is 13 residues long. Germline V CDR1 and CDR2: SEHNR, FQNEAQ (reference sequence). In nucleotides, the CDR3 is TGTGCCAGCAGCTCGACAGGGGATGGCGGCTACACCTTC. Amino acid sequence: CASSSTGDGGYTF.

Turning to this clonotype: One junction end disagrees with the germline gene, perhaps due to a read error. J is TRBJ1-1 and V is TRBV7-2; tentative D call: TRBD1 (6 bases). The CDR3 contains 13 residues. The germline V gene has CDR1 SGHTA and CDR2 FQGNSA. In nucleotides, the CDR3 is TGTGCCGGCAGCGCCTTCAGGGGCGGGGATGCTTTCTTT. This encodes CAGSAFRGGDAFF.

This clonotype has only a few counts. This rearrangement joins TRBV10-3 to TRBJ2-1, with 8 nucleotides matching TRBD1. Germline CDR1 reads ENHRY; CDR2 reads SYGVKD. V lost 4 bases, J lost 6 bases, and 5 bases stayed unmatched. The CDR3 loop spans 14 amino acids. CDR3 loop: CAISGRQGFNEQFF. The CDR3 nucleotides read TGTGCCATCAGTGGGCGACAGGGGTTCAATGAGCAGTTCTTC.

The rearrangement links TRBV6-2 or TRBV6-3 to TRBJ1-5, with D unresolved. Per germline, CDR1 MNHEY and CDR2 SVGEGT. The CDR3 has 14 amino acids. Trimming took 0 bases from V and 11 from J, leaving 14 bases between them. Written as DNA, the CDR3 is TGTGCCAGCAGTTACTCGGGCCCCCCCCGAGCCCAGCATTTT. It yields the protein CASSYSGPPRAQHF.

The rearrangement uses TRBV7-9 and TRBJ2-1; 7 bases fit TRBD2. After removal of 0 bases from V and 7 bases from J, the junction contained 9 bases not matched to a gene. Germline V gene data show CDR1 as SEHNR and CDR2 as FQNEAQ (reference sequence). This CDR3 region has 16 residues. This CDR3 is CASSLAGAGVLNEQFF. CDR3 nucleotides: TGTGCCAGCAGCTTAGCAGGTGCGGGAGTCTTAAATGAGCAGTTCTTC. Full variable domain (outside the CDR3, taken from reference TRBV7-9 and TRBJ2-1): DTGVSQNPRHKITKRGQNVTFRCDPISEHNRLYWYRQTLGQGPEFLTYFQNEAQLEKSRLLSDRFSAERPKGSFSTLEIQRTEQGDSAMYLCASSLAGAGVLNEQFFGPGTRLTVL.

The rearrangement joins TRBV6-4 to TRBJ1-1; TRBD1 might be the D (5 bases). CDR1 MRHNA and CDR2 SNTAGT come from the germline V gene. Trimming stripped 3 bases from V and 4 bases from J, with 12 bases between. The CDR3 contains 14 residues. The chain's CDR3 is CASSENEGTTEAFF. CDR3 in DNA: TGTGCCAGCAGTGAGAATGAGGGGACCACTGAAGCTTTCTTT.

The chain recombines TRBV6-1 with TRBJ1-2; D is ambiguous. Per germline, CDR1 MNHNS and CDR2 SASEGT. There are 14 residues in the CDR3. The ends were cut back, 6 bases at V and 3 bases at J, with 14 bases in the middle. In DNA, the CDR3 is TGTGCCAGCAGGCCCCCCACAGTCTACTATGGCTACACCTTC. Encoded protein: CASRPPTVYYGYTF.

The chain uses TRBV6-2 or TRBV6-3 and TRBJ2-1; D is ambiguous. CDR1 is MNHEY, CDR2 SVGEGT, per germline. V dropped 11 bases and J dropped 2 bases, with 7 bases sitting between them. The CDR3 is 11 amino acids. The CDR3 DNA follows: TGTGCCGTCAGAGCCTACAATGAGCAGTTCTTC. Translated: CAVRAYNEQFF.

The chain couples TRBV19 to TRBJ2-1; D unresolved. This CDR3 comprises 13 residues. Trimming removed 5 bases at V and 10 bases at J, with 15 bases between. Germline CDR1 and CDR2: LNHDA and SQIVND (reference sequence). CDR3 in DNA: TGTGCCAGTAGTCGTCAGCCTGTCTCAGAGCAGTTCTTC. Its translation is CASSRQPVSEQFF.